This T cell receptor (beta chain) was profiled in a study of blood T cell repertoires in COVID-19. CDR1 and CDR2 from the germline V gene are SGHTA and FQGTGA. This CDR3 has 15 amino acids. Trimming took 5 bases from V and 7 from J; bases not matched to a gene: 10. Generated by immunoSEQ multiplex PCR, the TCRdb table keeps only in-frame clones and is missing some. The sample shows 85,000 to 110,000 clones, approximately 86% of them seen only once. The rearrangement links TRBV7-3 to TRBJ2-3, with TRBD1 matching 9 bases. The TCR originated in a human donor in a cohort sampled during active COVID-19. Sequences were obtained from peripheral blood. The CDR3, as DNA: TGTGCCAGCAGCACACAGGGGGCGTCTCCTTATACGCAGTATTTT. This sequence encodes CASSTQGASPYTQYF.